The 26 T cell receptor beta chains presented below share a single source sample, sequenced in a study of graft-versus-host responses after intestinal transplantation. Their cognate antigens are unknown. Sequencing used immunoSEQ multiplex PCR; TCRdb keeps in-frame clones, though not all of them. The data show over 85,000 clones, 93% seen once. The sequenced sample was unstimulated CD8+ T cells sorted from spleen or lymph node cells, obtained before intestinal transplant. These receptors came from a human donor who received an intestinal transplant.

The chain is built from TRBV5-4 and TRBJ2-7; TRBD2 matches at 8 bases. The CDR3 runs to 14 residues. V was clipped by 0 bases and J by 7 bases; unmatched bases: 6. Germline V gives CDR1 SGHNT, CDR2 YYREEE (reference sequence). CDR3 protein: CASSLEGLGREQYF. CDR3 sequence (DNA): TGTGCCAGCAGCTTGGAGGGACTAGGTCGGGAGCAGTACTTC.

This chain uses TRBV9 with TRBJ2-7, with D possibly matching TRBD2 (6 bases). The germline V gene has CDR1 SGDLS and CDR2 YYNGEE. Trimming took 5 bases from V and 0 from J, leaving 15 bases between them. The CDR3 spans 15 residues. CDR3 DNA: TGTGCCAGCAGTCCTGGGACTTCAATCTCCTACGAGCAGTACTTC. Protein sequence: CASSPGTSISYEQYF. Combining the CDR3 with reference TRBV9 and TRBJ2-7 gives the whole variable domain DSGVTQTPKHLITATGQRVTLRCSPRSGDLSVYWYQQSLDQGLQFLIQYYNGEERAKGNILERFSAQQFPDLHSELNLSSLELGDSALYFCASSPGTSISYEQYFGPGTRLTVT.

This chain connects TRBV9 to TRBJ2-2; 8 bases are a match to TRBD2. V dropped 3 bases and J dropped 0; count of bases not matched to a gene: 16. The CDR3 covers 20 residues. Germline loops: CDR1 SGDLS, CDR2 YYNGEE. CDR3 sequence: CASSAPLGRREDTNTGELFF. CDR3 nucleotide sequence: TGTGCCAGCAGCGCGCCCCTCGGGCGGCGGGAGGATACGAACACCGGGGAGCTGTTTTTT.

V usage is TRBV5-4 and J usage is TRBJ2-3; TRBD2 agrees at 11 bases. Per the germline V gene, CDR1 is SGHNT and CDR2 is YYREEE (reference sequence). The CDR3 sequence is 16 residues long. The trim removed 4 bases at V and 1 base at J, leaving 5 bases unmatched. For the CDR3, the DNA is TGTGCCAGCAGCACGGGACTAGCGGTCCGCACAGATACGCAGTATTTT. Translation: CASSTGLAVRTDTQYF. The full variable domain, completed using reference TRBV5-4 and TRBJ2-3, is ETGVTQSPTHLIKTRGQQVTLRCSSQSGHNTVSWYQQALGQGPQFIFQYYREEENGRGNFPPRFSGLQFPNYSSELNVNALELDDSALYLCASSTGLAVRTDTQYFGPGTRLTVL.

The gene calls are TRBV10-1 and TRBJ2-1; D unclear. The V end was cut by 3 bases, the J end by 7 bases, with 22 bases between. Germline V CDR1 and CDR2: WNHNN, SYGVQD (reference sequence). The CDR3 length is 17 residues. DNA of the CDR3: TGCGCCAGCAGTGAACTCCCCCGGCGCCAGGCGCTGAATGAGCAGTTCTTC. Protein: CASSELPRRQALNEQFF.

The chain employs TRBV7-9 and TRBJ2-5; tentatively, D is TRBD2 (5 bases). This CDR3 has 13 residues. Germline values: CDR1 SEHNR, CDR2 FQNEAQ (reference sequence). V was clipped by 3 bases and J by 4 bases, with 9 bases between them. The CDR3 coding sequence is TGTGCCAGCAGCTTCTATCGGGGAGAGACCCAGTACTTC. Residues: CASSFYRGETQYF.

V usage is TRBV9 and J usage is TRBJ1-3; maybe TRBD1 (5 bases). V was pared by 3 bases and J by 2 bases, with 12 bases between. CDR3 size: 15 residues. Germline CDR1 and CDR2: SGDLS and YYNGEE. CDR3 nucleotides: TGTGCCAGCAGCGCGGATGGGGGTGCTGGAAACACCATATATTTT. The encoded protein is CASSADGGAGNTIYF. Full variable domain (rest looked up from reference TRBV9 and TRBJ1-3): DSGVTQTPKHLITATGQRVTLRCSPRSGDLSVYWYQQSLDQGLQFLIQYYNGEERAKGNILERFSAQQFPDLHSELNLSSLELGDSALYFCASSADGGAGNTIYFGEGSWLTVV.

The J gene is TRBJ2-1, the V gene TRBV10-2; TRBD2 agrees at 9 bases. CDR3 length: 12 residues. With V trimmed by 8 bases and J by 15 bases, 11 bases remained unmatched. Germline assignment: CDR1 WSHSY and CDR2 SAAADI. The CDR3 sequence is CASGGSGSPWFF. The CDR3 DNA reads TGCGCCAGCGGAGGTAGCGGGAGTCCGTGGTTCTTC.

This chain joins TRBV6-1 and TRBJ1-1; D remains ambiguous. V was cut by 3 bases and J by 8 bases, with 13 bases left in between. The germline CDR1 and CDR2 sequences are MNHNS and SASEGT. The CDR3 length is 13 residues. The CDR3 DNA is TGTGCCAGCAGTGAGGACGGTAAGGCAGAAGCTTTCTTT. This gives the protein CASSEDGKAEAFF.

V and J are TRBV11-2 and TRBJ2-1; 7 bases are shared with TRBD2. CDR1 is SGHAT, CDR2 FQNNGV, per germline. The J segment lost 7 bases and the V segment lost 4 bases, leaving 13 bases of the junction unmatched. The CDR3 has 16 amino acids. The chain's CDR3 is CASSSTSWGVWNEQFF. As DNA, the CDR3 is TGTGCCAGCAGCTCGACTAGCTGGGGAGTTTGGAATGAGCAGTTCTTC.

The V gene is TRBV14, the J gene TRBJ2-1; D not resolved. With 3 bases removed from V and 4 bases from J, the gap between germline ends came to 7 bases. This CDR3 has 13 amino acids. CDR1 and CDR2 from the germline V gene are SGHDN and FVKESK. The CDR3 here is CASSHVGYNEQFF. In nucleotides, the CDR3 is TGTGCCAGCAGCCACGTCGGTTACAATGAGCAGTTCTTC.

The chain recombines TRBV6-5 with TRBJ1-5; 9 bases align to TRBD1. In germline, CDR1 is MNHEY, CDR2 SVGAGI. Trimming removed 6 bases from V and 7 bases from J; junction bases left unmatched: 4. CDR3 length: 13 residues. CDR3 in amino acids: CASRPGQGQPQHF. In DNA, the CDR3 is TGTGCCAGCAGGCCGGGACAGGGACAGCCCCAGCATTTT.

The V gene is TRBV29-1, the J gene TRBJ2-2, with 8 bases matching TRBD1. The CDR3 has 14 residues. V was pared by 6 bases and J by 1 base, with 4 bases of the junction left unmatched. Germline V CDR1 and CDR2: SQVTM, ANQGSEA. This CDR3 is CSVAGTGNTGELFF. In DNA, the CDR3 is TGCAGCGTAGCCGGGACAGGGAACACCGGGGAGCTGTTTTTT.

The chain joins TRBV4-1 to TRBJ1-2, with 7 bases matching TRBD1. In germline, CDR1 is MGHRA, CDR2 YSYEKL. This CDR3 has 15 amino acids. The ends lost 0 bases at V and 6 bases at J; junction bases unmatched: 7. The CDR3 here is CASSQDRGTDNGYTF. The CDR3 DNA reads TGCGCCAGCAGCCAAGATCGAGGGACAGACAATGGCTACACCTTC.

This clone was found once. V gene TRBV7-9 combines with J gene TRBJ2-1, with no clear D. V shed 5 bases and J shed 8 bases, with 16 bases lying between them. CDR1 and CDR2 (germline): SEHNR, FQNEAQ (reference sequence). The length of the CDR3 is 14 residues. The CDR3 DNA reads as TGTGCCAGCAGCCTAGGAGCCCTGACGGATGAGCAGTTCTTC. This encodes CASSLGALTDEQFF.

The chain recombines TRBV6-1 with TRBJ2-7, with 10 bases that match TRBD2. The junction had 9 bases not matched to a gene; V was cut back by 5 bases and J by 2 bases. This CDR3 region has 16 residues. Per the germline V gene, CDR1 is MNHNS and CDR2 is SASEGT. CDR3 protein: CASSQDSGRNPYEQYF. CDR3 coding DNA: TGTGCCAGCAGTCAAGATAGCGGGAGGAATCCCTACGAGCAGTACTTC.

J is TRBJ2-7 and V is TRBV28; D unresolved. CDR1 and CDR2 from the germline V gene are MDHEN and SYDVKM. V lost 0 bases to trimming and J lost 3 bases, with 18 bases between them. This CDR3 is built from 17 residues. CDR3 residues: CASSLWADGLRLYEQYF. For the CDR3, the DNA is TGTGCCAGCAGTTTATGGGCGGACGGTCTAAGGCTCTACGAGCAGTACTTC. Full variable domain (outside the CDR3, taken from reference TRBV28 and TRBJ2-7): DVKVTQSSRYLVKRTGEKVFLECVQDMDHENMFWYRQDPGLGLRLIYFSYDVKMKEKGDIPEGYSVSREKKERFSLILESASTNQTSMYLCASSLWADGLRLYEQYFGPGTRLTVT.

The chain is built from TRBV19 and TRBJ2-5; D might be TRBD2 (6 bases). Per germline, CDR1 LNHDA and CDR2 SQIVND (reference sequence). This CDR3 comprises 11 residues. Trimming removed 5 bases at V and 5 bases at J, with 6 bases between. CDR3 nucleotide sequence: TGTGCCAGTAGTCGGGGGGAGACCCAGTACTTC. Amino acid sequence: CASSRGETQYF.

This clone has only a few counts. The rearrangement links TRBV7-3 to TRBJ1-3, with D hard to call. The CDR3 runs to 13 residues. Per germline, CDR1 SGHTA and CDR2 FQGTGA. Trimming cost V 2 bases and J 4 bases, with 6 bases left between them. The CDR3 here is CASSLAGGNTIYF. CDR3 bases: TGTGCCAGCAGCTTAGCCGGGGGAAACACCATATATTTT.

This clone was detected only a few times. The chain combines TRBV28 with TRBJ2-7; 8 nucleotides agree with TRBD2. The CDR3 extends over 14 amino acids. Germline V lookup: CDR1 MDHEN, CDR2 SYDVKM. V lost 5 bases and J lost 0; bases outside the gene matches: 3. CDR3 nucleotide sequence: TGTGCCAGCAGTCTTAGCGGGAACTCCTACGAGCAGTACTTC. Translated, it gives CASSLSGNSYEQYF.

The chain recombines TRBV27 with TRBJ2-7; 7 bases align to TRBD1. Germline CDR1 MNHEY, CDR2 SMNVEV (reference sequence). There are 13 residues in the CDR3. With 3 bases clipped from V and 4 bases from J, the junction kept 3 bases outside the gene matches. The CDR3 region has the DNA TGTGCCAGCAGTTTGGCAGGGGGATACGAGCAGTACTTC. Translation: CASSLAGGYEQYF.

This chain joins TRBV7-8 and TRBJ1-5, with a tentative D call TRBD1 (6 bases). Trimming removed 5 bases from V and 0 bases from J, with 14 bases in between. CDR1 and CDR2 (germline): SGHVS, FQNEAQ. This CDR3 contains 16 residues. The CDR3 bases are TGTGCCAGCAGCGGTCGCACAGGGTATAGCAATCAGCCCCAGCATTTT. It is translated as CASSGRTGYSNQPQHF.

This chain links TRBV6-1 with TRBJ2-7; 7 bases match TRBD1. The V and J ends lost 4 bases and 8 bases, in that order; junction bases with no gene match: 11. Germline CDR1 reads MNHNS; CDR2 reads SASEGT. The CDR3 has 14 residues. CDR3 bases: TGTGCCAGCAGTGGACAGGGTGGCAACGGTCAGCAGTACTTC. It is translated as CASSGQGGNGQQYF.

The chain recombines TRBV5-1 with TRBJ2-7, with a possible D match to TRBD1 (6 bases). This CDR3 is 14 amino acids long. With 1 base removed from V and 0 bases from J, the gap between germline ends came to 8 bases. From germline, CDR1 is SGHRS and CDR2 YFSETQ. CDR3 amino acids: CASSLTGYSYEQYF. DNA for the CDR3: TGCGCCAGCAGCTTGACAGGGTACTCCTACGAGCAGTACTTC.

V is TRBV30 and J is TRBJ1-1; the match to TRBD1 covers 8 bases. The germline CDR1 and CDR2 sequences are GTSNPN and SVGIG (reference sequence). V was pared by 0 bases and J by 1 base, with 1 base of the junction left unmatched. The CDR3 sequence is 14 residues long. The CDR3 loop reads CAWSVGQGNTEAFF. CDR3 nucleotides: TGTGCCTGGAGTGTAGGACAGGGGAACACTGAAGCTTTCTTT.

This clone was seen once. The chain joins TRBV28 to TRBJ1-1, with D possibly TRBD1 on 6 matching bases. Trimming took off 3 bases at V and 1 base at J, with 9 bases between the two ends. CDR1 and CDR2 from the germline V gene are MDHEN and SYDVKM. The CDR3 covers 14 residues. The CDR3 region has the DNA TGTGCCAGCAGTTTGACAGGCGCGAACACTGAAGCTTTCTTT. This sequence encodes CASSLTGANTEAFF.